Below, 10 T cell receptor beta chains from the same sample are listed, as sequenced in a study of cytomegalovirus exposure and HLA in healthy donors. In the PCR, 60 Vbeta and 13 Jbeta primers were used. Profiling relied on immunoSEQ multiplex PCR, and the TCRdb table lists in-frame clones only, not all of them. The sample includes roughly 150,000 clones, around three quarters seen only once; the top ten take roughly 2%. Sequences were obtained from PBMCs. These TCRs come from a woman aged 40 to 50 in good health and CMV-seronegative.

V is TRBV28 and J is TRBJ2-7, with D perhaps matching TRBD2 (5 bases). The CDR3 covers 16 residues. Germline CDR1 is MDHEN and CDR2 is SYDVKM. V was trimmed by 2 bases and J by 6 bases, leaving 20 bases between them. As DNA, the CDR3 is TGTGCCAGCAGTTTAGCGGGTACCGGTGGAATTGGCGAGCAGTACTTC. It specifies CASSLAGTGGIGEQYF.

The chain combines TRBV7-2 with TRBJ2-5; 13 positions match TRBD2. With V trimmed by 0 bases and J by 10 bases, 17 bases remained unmatched. The germline V gene has CDR1 SGHTA and CDR2 FQGNSA. There are 19 residues in the CDR3. CDR3 sequence reads: CASSLAWGTSGKGYGDQYF. CDR3 in DNA: TGTGCCAGCAGCTTAGCATGGGGGACTAGCGGGAAGGGCTACGGGGACCAGTACTTC.

A few counts support this clone. The chain uses TRBV6-1 and TRBJ1-5; D may be TRBD1 (5 bases). Germline V gene lookup returns CDR1 MNHNS and CDR2 SASEGT. V shed 3 bases and J shed 4 bases, with 13 bases lying between them. There are 15 residues in the CDR3. The chain's CDR3 is CASSEVTGANQPQHF. The CDR3 nucleotides are TGTGCCAGCAGTGAGGTTACAGGCGCAAATCAGCCCCAGCATTTT.

This clone was seen only a few times. The V gene is TRBV7-9, the J gene TRBJ2-4; 13 bases map to TRBD2. This CDR3 comprises 16 residues. V shed 5 bases and J 4 bases; nucleotides not matched to a gene: 5. Germline V gene lookup returns CDR1 SEHNR and CDR2 FQNEAQ (reference sequence). The CDR3 DNA sequence: TGTGCCAGCAGCCCACTAGCGGGAGGGCATAAAAACATTCAGTACTTC. Protein product: CASSPLAGGHKNIQYF.

The chain employs TRBV7-9 and TRBJ2-1; D is unclear. Trimming shortened V by 5 bases and J by 7 bases, and 6 bases separated the two germline ends. The CDR3 consists of 11 residues. Germline V gives CDR1 SEHNR, CDR2 FQNEAQ (reference sequence). DNA of the CDR3: TGTGCCAGCAGCCCCCCAAATGAGCAGTTCTTC. Its protein product is CASSPPNEQFF.

The CDR3 nucleotides read TGCGCCAGCAGAGTCGGGACTAACACAGATACGCAGTATTTT. It translates to CASRVGTNTDTQYF. The chain links TRBV5-1 to TRBJ2-3, with 7 bases lining up with TRBD2. In germline, CDR1 is SGHRS, CDR2 YFSETQ. This CDR3 is 14 amino acids long. V trimming: 5 bases; J trimming: 2 bases; junction bases outside the gene matches: 5.

The V gene is TRBV29-1, the J gene TRBJ1-1, with TRBD1 identical over 8 bases. Germline CDR1 is SQVTM and CDR2 is ANQGSEA. V lost 7 bases and J lost 1; bases outside the gene matches: 2. The CDR3 consists of 12 residues. The CDR3 DNA reads as TGCAGCGGAGGACAGGGGAACACTGAAGCTTTCTTT. Residues: CSGGQGNTEAFF.

The rearrangement links TRBV4-1 to TRBJ1-2; D gene ambiguous. V was clipped by 0 bases and J by 10 bases, with 27 bases between them. From germline, CDR1 is MGHRA and CDR2 YSYEKL. CDR3 length: 18 amino acids. CDR3 sequence reads: CASSQDGFFQRTSSVYTF. Written as DNA, the CDR3 is TGCGCCAGCAGCCAAGATGGATTTTTTCAGCGTACCAGTTCAGTCTACACCTTC.

This clone was counted between two and nine times. This chain joins TRBV5-1 and TRBJ1-1; D is unclear. The CDR3 is 16 amino acids. Germline CDR1 SGHRS, CDR2 YFSETQ. The V and J ends lost 1 base and 3 bases respectively, with 16 bases between them. The CDR3 sequence: CASSLSRSGTDTEAFF. CDR3 in DNA: TGCGCCAGCAGCTTGAGCAGGAGCGGAACGGACACTGAAGCTTTCTTT.

The chain couples TRBV18 to TRBJ1-2; D gene unclear. Germline CDR1 is KGHSH and CDR2 is LQKENI. There are 14 residues in the CDR3. The V and J ends lost 3 bases and 6 bases respectively, with 14 bases between them. The CDR3 DNA reads TGTGCCAGCTCACCCCAGTCGGGGAACGATGGCTACACCTTC. This translates into CASSPQSGNDGYTF. Drawing the rest from reference TRBV18 and TRBJ1-2, the complete variable domain is NAGVMQNPRHLVRRRGQEARLRCSPMKGHSHVYWYRQLPEEGLKFMVYLQKENIIDESGMPKERFSAEFPKEGPSILRIQQVVRGDSAAYFCASSPQSGNDGYTFGSGTRLTVV.